These 12 T cell receptor beta chains originate from one sample sequenced in a study of blood T cell repertoires in COVID-19. TCRdb's copy holds only in-frame clones and misses some; the assay was immunoSEQ multiplex PCR. The sample shows around 250,000 clones, more than 85% of them seen only once. The material sequenced was PBMCs or T cells enriched from blood (not recorded which). The source of these receptors is a woman in her thirties who had recovered from COVID-19.

The J gene is TRBJ2-7, the V gene TRBV28; 9 positions match TRBD2. The V gene end was trimmed by 7 bases and the J gene end by 0 bases; junction bases not matched to a gene: 4. The CDR3 loop spans 14 amino acids. Germline V CDR1 and CDR2: MDHEN, SYDVKM. DNA of the CDR3: TGTGCCAGCATCGGCGGGAGGGCCTCCTACGAGCAGTACTTC. As protein: CASIGGRASYEQYF.

This clone came up once. J is TRBJ2-7 and V is TRBV30; TRBD1 matches 8 bases. Per germline, CDR1 GTSNPN and CDR2 SVGIG (reference sequence). CDR3 length equals 18 residues. The V segment lost 2 bases and the J segment 7 bases; nucleotides outside the gene matches: 22. CDR3 bases: TGTGCCTGGAGTTTGGCAGGGGGCTTTGGAACCCGGGTTGGAGAGCAGTACTTC. This translates into CAWSLAGGFGTRVGEQYF. Filled out from reference TRBV30 and TRBJ2-7, the complete variable domain reads SQTIHQWPATLVQPVGSPLSLECTVEGTSNPNLYWYRQAAGRGLQLLFYSVGIGQISSEVPQNLSASRPQDRQFILSSKKLLLSDSGFYLCAWSLAGGFGTRVGEQYFGPGTRLTVT.

The rearrangement joins TRBV6-5 to TRBJ2-1; the D gene is possibly TRBD1 (6 bases). Trimming left V 5 bases short and J 8 bases short, with 10 bases between. Germline loops: CDR1 MNHEY, CDR2 SVGAGI. The CDR3 runs to 12 residues. The CDR3 spells CASSPRGDEQFF. In nucleotides, the CDR3 is TGTGCCAGCAGTCCCAGGGGCGATGAGCAGTTCTTC.

The chain is built from TRBV15 and TRBJ1-2; D is perhaps TRBD1 (6 bases). V was trimmed by 1 base and J by 5 bases, leaving 14 bases between them. CDR1 LNHNV and CDR2 YYDKDF come from the germline V gene (reference sequence). The CDR3 has 15 amino acids. The CDR3 DNA follows: TGTGCCACCAGCAGAGCTTTGGACAGAAATTATGGCTACACCTTC. Its translation: CATSRALDRNYGYTF.

The V and J genes are TRBV5-4 and TRBJ2-5, with 10 bases matching TRBD2. Germline values: CDR1 SGHNT, CDR2 YYREEE (reference sequence). The CDR3 length is 15 residues. Germline trimming cut 0 bases from V and 5 bases from J; bases unmatched to any gene: 4. CDR3 sequence: CASSLEASGSETQYF. The CDR3 DNA reads as TGTGCCAGCAGCTTGGAGGCTAGCGGGAGTGAGACCCAGTACTTC.

The chain carries TRBV2 and TRBJ1-5; unclear D gene. The CDR3 is 14 residues long. Trimming removed 5 bases from V and 1 base from J, with 9 bases in between. The germline CDR1 and CDR2 sequences are SNHLY and FYNNEI. The CDR3 loop is CASSLGSSNQPQHF. The CDR3 DNA is TGTGCCAGCAGTCTCGGGTCCAGCAATCAGCCCCAGCATTTT.

This chain joins TRBV7-3 and TRBJ1-2; 7 bases fit TRBD1. The length of the CDR3 is 12 residues. V gave up 2 bases and J gave up 8 bases; unmatched junction bases: 2. CDR1 is SGHTA, CDR2 FQGTGA, per germline. CDR3 protein: CASSLGGGGYTF. CDR3 coding DNA: TGTGCCAGCAGCTTAGGAGGGGGCGGCTACACCTTC.

V is TRBV29-1 and J is TRBJ1-1; the D is unclear. The CDR3 covers 13 residues. Trimming left V 0 bases short and J 3 bases short, with 8 bases between. The germline V gene has CDR1 SQVTM and CDR2 ANQGSEA. The CDR3 is CSVEEPRDTEAFF. In DNA, the CDR3 is TGCAGCGTTGAAGAACCCCGGGACACTGAAGCTTTCTTT.

The chain uses TRBV11-1 and TRBJ2-1, with D perhaps TRBD2 (6 bases). The germline CDR1 and CDR2 sequences are SGHAT and FQDESV (reference sequence). V was shortened by 4 bases and J by 6 bases, with 16 bases between the two germline ends. The CDR3 covers 15 residues. The CDR3 loop reads CASSSITGDRNEQFF. CDR3 bases: TGTGCCAGCAGCTCGATTACGGGAGATCGCAATGAGCAGTTCTTC.

This clone was detected once. The gene calls are TRBV14 and TRBJ2-1; D possibly corresponds to TRBD1 (6 bases). V lost 7 bases to trimming and J lost 0 bases, with 13 bases between them. From germline, CDR1 is SGHDN and CDR2 FVKESK. CDR3 size: 15 residues. This chain's CDR3 is CASNRGTSSYNEQFF. In DNA, the CDR3 is TGTGCCAGCAATAGGGGGACAAGCTCCTACAATGAGCAGTTCTTC.

This sequence joins TRBV4-1 and TRBJ1-2; 8 bases line up with TRBD1. The CDR3 consists of 15 residues. V shed 6 bases, J shed 0 bases, and the junction held 6 bases outside the gene matches. CDR1 and CDR2 (germline): MGHRA, YSYEKL. As DNA, the CDR3 is TGCGCCAGCAGGCGGACAGGGTTTCCTAACTATGGCTACACCTTC. Translation: CASRRTGFPNYGYTF.

This clone is a singleton in its sample. The chain recombines TRBV29-1 with TRBJ1-2; D remains ambiguous. There are 10 residues in the CDR3. V lost 2 bases and J 7 bases, leaving 5 bases between the germline ends. Germline V gives CDR1 SQVTM, CDR2 ANQGSEA. CDR3 protein: CSVETVGYTF. CDR3 DNA: TGCAGCGTTGAAACGGTTGGCTACACCTTC.